This T cell receptor beta chain stems from a study of blood T cell repertoires in COVID-19. Study as a whole: Samples representing acute and convalescent COVID-19 were sourced from the United States, Italy and Spain. PBMCs, B-cell-depleted T cells, or T cells were the source of the cDNA or gDNA that made up the material.

In the authors' workflow: Reference gene primers were amplified, and this amplification served to estimate nucleated cell counts. Libraries were prepared by immunoSEQ multiplex PCR; TCRdb keeps only in-frame clonotypes and omits some of them. Clonal size and the V and J genes are those of that table, whereas D and trimming came from the DNA. The repertoire holds about 52,000 clones, with about 90% as singletons. This clone occurred once. CDR1 is MRHNA and CDR2 is SNTAGT in the germline V gene. There are 13 residues in the CDR3. Germline trimming cut 6 bases from V and 4 bases from J; bases unmatched to any gene: 5.

The material sequenced was peripheral blood. This TCR came from a human donor with active COVID-19. The donor label of this sample is uncertain. V gene TRBV6-4 combines with J gene TRBJ1-2, with 7 nucleotides matching TRBD1. The CDR3 loop is CASRFGQAYGYTF. For the CDR3, the DNA is TGTGCCAGCAGGTTCGGACAGGCCTATGGCTACACCTTC.